Listed here are 28 T cell receptor beta chains from one sample, sequenced in a study of shared clonotypes between healthy human individuals. Measured with immunoSEQ multiplex PCR; TCRdb has only the in-frame clones, and not every one. The sample has roughly 660,000 clones; around 90% are singletons. Sequences were obtained from memory CD8+ T cells from PBMCs. Noted subset: CD45RO+ cells pooled with CCR7-negative TemRA cells. The receptors derive from a man aged 18 to 30 in good health. Some clones in this sample may be carry-over from other donors' samples.

In its sample, this clone was seen once. In DNA form, the CDR3 reads TGTGCCAGCTCACCAACGGGAAGAACTCTCTACGAGCAGTACTTC. Translating it yields CASSPTGRTLYEQYF. The V gene is TRBV18, the J gene TRBJ2-7, with D possibly TRBD2 on 5 matching bases. CDR3 length: 15 amino acids. The V end was cut by 2 bases, the J end by 3 bases, with 14 bases between. From germline, CDR1 is KGHSH and CDR2 LQKENI.

The chain is built from TRBV4-3 and TRBJ2-4, with 10 bases identical to TRBD2. This CDR3 has 16 amino acids. V trimming: 1 base; J trimming: 0 bases; junction bases outside the gene matches: 0. Germline CDR1 is LGHNA and CDR2 is YSLEER. DNA of the CDR3: TGCGCCAGCAGCCAAGGACTAGCGGGAGCCAAAAACATTCAGTACTTC. Amino acid sequence: CASSQGLAGAKNIQYF.

CDR3 in amino acids: CASSQVRNRGHVSEAFF. Written as DNA, the CDR3 is TGTGCCAGCAGCCAAGTTAGGAACAGGGGGCACGTTAGTGAAGCTTTCTTT. This chain connects TRBV4-2 to TRBJ1-1; 9 bases fit TRBD1. The CDR3 is 17 amino acids. Losses at the gene ends were 1 base for V and 7 bases for J; bases not matched to a gene: 13. Germline assignment: CDR1 LGHNA and CDR2 YNFKEQ.

The sample holds one count of this clone. This chain links TRBV5-1 with TRBJ1-2; unclear D gene. CDR1 SGHRS and CDR2 YFSETQ come from the germline V gene. V shed 0 bases and J shed 0 bases, with 6 bases lying between them. This CDR3 has 14 amino acids. DNA for the CDR3: TGCGCCAGCAGCTTGGGGGTTTCTAACTATGGCTACACCTTC. This encodes CASSLGVSNYGYTF.

Notes on this clone: Other nucleotide sequences in the sample specify the same CDR3. The rearrangement joins TRBV7-9 to TRBJ1-1; D is unresolved. This CDR3 region has 14 residues. Trimming took off 3 bases at V and 1 base at J, with 9 bases between the two ends. CDR1 and CDR2 (germline): SEHNR, FQNEAQ (reference sequence). CDR3 sequence (DNA): TGTGCCAGCAGCTTCGGTGGTGGGAACACTGAAGCTTTCTTT. The encoded protein is CASSFGGGNTEAFF.

The chain couples TRBV4-2 to TRBJ2-5, with TRBD2 matching 7 bases. Germline CDR1 LGHNA, CDR2 YNFKEQ. The CDR3 covers 17 residues. The V and J ends lost 1 base and 1 base, in that order; junction bases with no gene match: 9. The CDR3, as DNA: TGTGCCAGCAGCCAAGGTCTGGGGGAGGGCCTCCAAGAGACCCAGTACTTC. This gives the protein CASSQGLGEGLQETQYF.

The chain combines TRBV7-9 with TRBJ2-7, with 9 bases identical to TRBD1. The J segment lost 3 bases and the V segment lost 5 bases, leaving 11 bases of the junction unmatched. The CDR3 runs 16 residues. CDR1 is SEHNR and CDR2 is FQNEAQ in the germline V gene (reference sequence). CDR3 nucleotides: TGTGCCAGCAGCCCCCCGGGACAGGGTTTAGTCTACGAGCAGTACTTC. This encodes CASSPPGQGLVYEQYF.

The chain couples TRBV28 to TRBJ2-3; a weak D match, TRBD2 (7 bases). Germline lookup yields CDR1 MDHEN and CDR2 SYDVKM. There are 16 residues in the CDR3. V gave up 6 bases and J gave up 2 bases, with 18 bases separating them. The CDR3 loop is CASSSGGGDYTDTQYF. The CDR3 nucleotides are TGTGCCAGCAGCTCCGGGGGCGGGGACTACACAGATACGCAGTATTTT.

The chain carries TRBV6-5 and TRBJ2-5; 7 bases line up with TRBD2. This CDR3 comprises 15 residues. The V segment lost 0 bases and the J segment 1 base; nucleotides outside the gene matches: 2. Germline CDR1 MNHEY, CDR2 SVGAGI. CDR3 bases: TGTGCCAGCAGTTACTCGGGAGGGCCCCAAGAGACCCAGTACTTC. Its protein product is CASSYSGGPQETQYF.

With respect to this clone: Other nucleotide sequences in the sample specify the same CDR3. This sequence joins TRBV6-5 and TRBJ2-1; 9 bases match TRBD2. Trimming cost V 0 bases and J 4 bases; bases outside gene matches: 4. The germline V gene encodes CDR1 MNHEY and CDR2 SVGAGI. The CDR3 is made up of 16 amino acids. The CDR3 coding sequence is TGTGCCAGCAGTTACTCGACTAGCGGAGGGTACAATGAGCAGTTCTTC. This codes for CASSYSTSGGYNEQFF.

This clone was recorded once. V gene TRBV2 combines with J gene TRBJ2-6; D might be TRBD1 (6 bases). Trimming shortened V by 6 bases and J by 0 bases, and 18 bases separated the two germline ends. The CDR3 loop spans 18 amino acids. CDR1 is SNHLY, CDR2 FYNNEI, per germline. CDR3 nucleotide sequence: TGTGCCAGCAGGGATATGACAGGAACAAGCTCTGGGGCCAACGTCCTGACTTTC. It yields the protein CASRDMTGTSSGANVLTF.

About this clone itself: The same CDR3 is also encoded by other DNA sequences in this sample. V gene TRBV27 combines with J gene TRBJ2-7, with a possible D match to TRBD1 (6 bases). The CDR3 loop spans 13 amino acids. Deletions cut 2 bases from V and 7 bases from J, with 12 bases between. Germline-derived CDR1 and CDR2 are MNHEY and SMNVEV (reference sequence). The CDR3 DNA sequence: TGTGCCAGCAGTTTACTGGGGGCTCGTGAGCAGTACTTC. Translating gives CASSLLGAREQYF.

The chain carries TRBV7-2 and TRBJ2-3; D remains unclear. Germline V gene lookup returns CDR1 SGHTA and CDR2 FQGNSA. The CDR3 spans 14 residues. V was pared by 4 bases and J by 2 bases, with 10 bases between. The CDR3 DNA sequence: TGTGCCAGCAGCTCCGACAAGGACACAGATACGCAGTATTTT. This translates into CASSSDKDTDTQYF.

The chain employs TRBV6-1 and TRBJ2-1, with TRBD2 matching 11 bases. CDR1 and CDR2 from the germline V gene are MNHNS and SASEGT. V lost 7 bases to trimming and J lost 7 bases; unmatched junction nucleotides: 9. This CDR3 contains 15 residues. This chain's CDR3 is CASNRLAGMRNEQFF. DNA of the CDR3: TGTGCCAGCAATCGACTAGCGGGAATGAGGAATGAGCAGTTCTTC.

The V call is TRBV27, the J call TRBJ1-2, with TRBD1 as a possible D gene (6 bases). This CDR3 spans 13 amino acids. The germline gives CDR1 MNHEY, CDR2 SMNVEV (reference sequence). V lost 5 bases to trimming and J lost 8 bases, with 15 bases between them. The CDR3 region has the DNA TGTGCCAGCAGTCACAAAGGGGGGGACGGCTACACCTTC. Residues: CASSHKGGDGYTF.

The V and J genes are TRBV28 and TRBJ2-7, with a tentative D call TRBD2 (6 bases). CDR3 length: 16 amino acids. Germline loops: CDR1 MDHEN, CDR2 SYDVKM. The V gene lost 6 bases and the J gene lost 3 bases, with 21 bases spanning the gap. DNA of the CDR3: TGTGCCAGCAGCCTGCTTGGGACTGAAAGTCGCTACGAGCAGTACTTC. It specifies CASSLLGTESRYEQYF.

The chain employs TRBV28 and TRBJ1-5, with a tentative D call TRBD1 (5 bases). Germline lookup yields CDR1 MDHEN and CDR2 SYDVKM. V lost 0 bases and J lost 5, with 5 bases in between. This CDR3 is 13 amino acids long. CDR3 DNA sequence: TGTGCCAGCAGTTTATGGACAGATCAGCCCCAGCATTTT. Its protein is CASSLWTDQPQHF.

The V call is TRBV5-6, the J call TRBJ1-5, with a possible D match to TRBD1 (6 bases). Germline CDR1 SGHDT, CDR2 YYEEEE. This CDR3 spans 14 amino acids. The V end lost 3 bases, the J end lost 7 bases, and 14 bases lay between the germline ends. CDR3 loop: CASSWGAGSQPQHF. As DNA, the CDR3 is TGTGCCAGCAGCTGGGGGGCGGGGAGCCAGCCCCAGCATTTT.

The chain links TRBV7-6 to TRBJ2-6, with no clear D. The V and J ends lost 3 bases and 1 base respectively, with 13 bases between them. The length of the CDR3 is 17 residues. The germline V gene encodes CDR1 SGHVS and CDR2 FNYEAQ. CDR3 in DNA: TGTGCCAGCAGCTTTTCCGTCGGTGGGTCTGGGGCCAACGTCCTGACTTTC. It translates to CASSFSVGGSGANVLTF.

V is TRBV9 and J is TRBJ2-6; 7 nucleotides match TRBD1. Germline CDR1 reads SGDLS; CDR2 reads YYNGEE. Trimming removed 4 bases from V and 2 bases from J; junction bases left unmatched: 9. The CDR3 length is 17 residues. DNA of the CDR3: TGTGCCAGCAGCTCCACCCCTCAGGGGGCTGGGGCCAACGTCCTGACTTTC. Translation: CASSSTPQGAGANVLTF.

The chain has TRBV6-4 and TRBJ2-2; D is undetermined. This CDR3 comprises 14 residues. The V end was cut by 2 bases, the J end by 3 bases, with 7 bases between. Germline CDR1 MRHNA, CDR2 SNTAGT. The CDR3 region is CASSDGIHTGELFF. As DNA, the CDR3 is TGTGCCAGCAGTGACGGAATCCACACCGGGGAGCTGTTTTTT.

The chain employs TRBV4-1 and TRBJ2-1; 11 bases agree with TRBD2. The CDR3 totals 17 residues. V lost 1 base and J lost 0; bases outside the gene matches: 2. CDR1 is MGHRA and CDR2 is YSYEKL in the germline V gene. This CDR3 is CASSQGLAGGSYNEQFF. The CDR3 DNA reads as TGCGCCAGCAGCCAAGGGCTAGCGGGAGGCTCCTACAATGAGCAGTTCTTC.

The CDR3 region has the DNA TGCAGCGTTCTGGTTAAGGTTCGGGGCCGAGATACGCAGTATTTT. It encodes CSVLVKVRGRDTQYF. The rearrangement joins TRBV29-1 to TRBJ2-3; D is possibly TRBD1 or TRBD2 (5 bases each). The CDR3 consists of 15 residues. The germline gives CDR1 SQVTM, CDR2 ANQGSEA. The V end lost 5 bases, the J end lost 5 bases, and 20 bases lay between the germline ends.

Points on this clone: This same CDR3 is encoded by further DNA sequences in the sample. V and J are TRBV7-9 and TRBJ2-7, with 11 positions matching TRBD2. Germline lookup yields CDR1 SEHNR and CDR2 FQNEAQ (reference sequence). The J segment lost 6 bases and the V segment lost 3 bases, leaving 4 bases of the junction unmatched. The CDR3 loop spans 14 amino acids. CDR3 in amino acids: CASSFRLAGGEQYF. DNA for the CDR3: TGTGCCAGCAGCTTCAGGCTAGCGGGAGGCGAGCAGTACTTC.

This CDR3 is CASSLVGVPYNEQFF. Here the CDR3 DNA reads TGTGCCAGCAGCTTAGTGGGAGTCCCCTACAATGAGCAGTTCTTC. V is TRBV7-9 and J is TRBJ2-1, with D tentatively TRBD2 (5 bases). Germline loops: CDR1 SEHNR, CDR2 FQNEAQ (reference sequence). CDR3 length: 15 residues. With 1 base removed from V and 2 bases from J, the gap between germline ends came to 9 bases.

This chain uses TRBV2 with TRBJ1-6, with TRBD1 matching over 7 bases. Germline CDR1 and CDR2: SNHLY and FYNNEI. Trimming took 5 bases from V and 5 from J; bases not matched to a gene: 6. The CDR3 is made up of 15 amino acids. The CDR3: CASSTRDSHNSPLHF. The CDR3 coding sequence is TGTGCCAGCAGTACCAGGGACAGTCATAATTCACCCCTCCACTTT.

V is TRBV6-1 and J is TRBJ2-7; D is tentatively TRBD1 or TRBD2 (5 bases each). V was pared by 3 bases and J by 2 bases, with 14 bases between. Germline V gene sequence: CDR1 MNHNS, CDR2 SASEGT. There are 15 residues in the CDR3. The chain's CDR3 is CASSEIRDPPYEQYF. CDR3 DNA: TGTGCCAGCAGTGAGATAAGGGACCCCCCCTACGAGCAGTACTTC.

Here the CDR3 reads CASSLAGSLLYGYTF. The CDR3 bases are TGTGCCAGCAGCTTAGCCGGTTCACTTCTCTATGGCTACACCTTC. V gene TRBV7-9 combines with J gene TRBJ1-2; D unresolved. Germline loops: CDR1 SEHNR, CDR2 FQNEAQ (reference sequence). V lost 0 bases and J 4 bases, leaving 12 bases between the germline ends. The CDR3 covers 15 residues.